The 19 T cell receptor beta chains below were found in one sample sequenced in a study of blood T cell repertoires in COVID-19. Here immunoSEQ multiplex PCR was the method, and the copy in TCRdb shows in-frame clones only, minus some. The table shows 150,000 to 200,000 clones, with approximately 80% occurring only once. The specimen sequenced was PBMCs or T cells enriched from blood (not recorded which). The receptors were gathered from a middle-aged man who had recovered from COVID-19.

V is TRBV7-7 and J is TRBJ2-3; D not resolved. The V gene's germline CDR1 is SSHAT and CDR2 FNYEAQ (reference sequence). The CDR3 is 15 residues long. The V gene lost 2 bases and the J gene lost 6 bases, with 15 bases spanning the gap. CDR3 residues: CASSLSTHPQDTQYF. As DNA, the CDR3 is TGTGCCAGCAGCTTAAGTACACACCCGCAGGATACGCAGTATTTT.

This chain links TRBV12-3 or TRBV12-4 with TRBJ1-2; possibly TRBD1 for D (5 bases). Between the trimmed V and J ends, which lost 4 bases and 5 bases, there was a span of 8 bases. The CDR3 runs to 12 residues. CDR3 nucleotide sequence: TGTGCCAGCAGTTCAGGGCTTTATGGCTACACCTTC. Protein sequence: CASSSGLYGYTF.

In nucleotides, the CDR3 is TGTGCCTGGATTGGACAGATGAACACTGAAGCTTTCTTT. Translation gives CAWIGQMNTEAFF. The chain carries TRBV30 and TRBJ1-1; a weak D match, TRBD1 (6 bases). V lost 4 bases and J lost 0, with 9 bases in between. The CDR3 length is 13 residues. CDR1 is GTSNPN, CDR2 SVGIG, per germline (reference sequence). Full variable domain (remainder filled in from reference TRBV30 and TRBJ1-1): SQTIHQWPATLVQPVGSPLSLECTVEGTSNPNLYWYRQAAGRGLQLLFYSVGIGQISSEVPQNLSASRPQDRQFILSSKKLLLSDSGFYLCAWIGQMNTEAFFGQGTRLTVV.

J is TRBJ2-7 and V is TRBV27; the match to TRBD2 covers 7 bases. V gave up 6 bases and J gave up 3 bases; unmatched junction bases: 11. This CDR3 comprises 15 residues. The germline V gene encodes CDR1 MNHEY and CDR2 SMNVEV (reference sequence). The CDR3 is CASSAGSGLYYEQYV. CDR3 sequence (DNA): TGTGCCAGCAGCGCTGGTAGCGGGCTATACTACGAGCAGTACGTC.

The chain couples TRBV7-6 to TRBJ2-7; tentatively, D is TRBD2 (7 bases). The CDR3 spans 16 residues. Trimming stripped 5 bases from V and 5 bases from J, with 22 bases between. Germline assignment: CDR1 SGHVS and CDR2 FNYEAQ. CDR3 residues: CASSRGGRGKNNEQYF. CDR3 in DNA: TGTGCCAGCAGCCGGGGAGGGAGGGGGAAAAACAACGAGCAGTACTTC.

This chain connects TRBV4-2 to TRBJ1-2; unclear D gene. This CDR3 has 13 residues. Trimming stripped 1 base from V and 7 bases from J, with 10 bases between. Germline CDR1 reads LGHNA; CDR2 reads YNFKEQ. The CDR3 sequence is CASSQGAGSGYTF. The CDR3, as DNA: TGTGCCAGCAGCCAAGGGGCCGGTAGTGGCTACACCTTC.

The chain joins TRBV2 to TRBJ1-1; TRBD1 matches 9 bases. The CDR3 loop spans 21 amino acids. Unmatched junction bases numbered 20, after V lost 3 bases and J lost 0 bases. Germline V lookup: CDR1 SNHLY, CDR2 FYNNEI. CDR3 in amino acids: CASSEFLGTGRLVRMNTEAFF. The CDR3 nucleotides read TGTGCCAGCAGTGAGTTTCTCGGGACAGGGCGCTTGGTTCGCATGAACACTGAAGCTTTCTTT. Variable domain in full (rest from reference TRBV2 and TRBJ1-1): EPEVTQTPSHQVTQMGQEVILRCVPISNHLYFYWYRQILGQKVEFLVSFYNNEISEKSEIFDDQFSVERPDGSNFTLKIRSTKLEDSAMYFCASSEFLGTGRLVRMNTEAFFGQGTRLTVV.

J is TRBJ2-2 and V is TRBV27, with D tentatively TRBD2 (5 bases). The CDR3 totals 14 residues. With 6 bases removed from V and 3 bases from J, the gap between germline ends came to 11 bases. CDR1 and CDR2 from the germline V gene are MNHEY and SMNVEV (reference sequence). The CDR3 here is CASSYGLDTGELFF. The CDR3 coding sequence is TGTGCCAGCAGCTACGGACTTGACACCGGGGAGCTGTTTTTT.

V usage is TRBV5-5 and J usage is TRBJ1-1; TRBD1 matches 10 bases. Germline V gives CDR1 SGHKS, CDR2 YYEKEE (reference sequence). V shed 7 bases, J shed 6 bases, and the junction held 6 bases outside the gene matches. This CDR3 region has 13 residues. The CDR3 nucleotides are TGTGCCAGCCACGGGACAGGGGTGGCTGAAGCTTTCTTT. Its translation: CASHGTGVAEAFF. Looking up the rest from reference TRBV5-5 and TRBJ1-1 gives the full variable domain: DAGVTQSPTHLIKTRGQQVTLRCSPISGHKSVSWYQQVLGQGPQFIFQYYEKEERGRGNFPDRFSARQFPNYSSELNVNALLLGDSALYLCASHGTGVAEAFFGQGTRLTVV.

The V and J genes are TRBV2 and TRBJ2-7; 11 bases are a match to TRBD1. Germline loops: CDR1 SNHLY, CDR2 FYNNEI. The CDR3 length is 15 residues. V gave up 6 bases and J gave up 7 bases; unmatched junction bases: 11. CDR3 nucleotides: TGTGCCAGCAGCAAATCCGGGACAGGGGGTTTAGAGCAGTACGTC. Translated: CASSKSGTGGLEQYV.

The rearrangement joins TRBV30 to TRBJ1-3, with D possibly being TRBD1 (5 bases). V shed 4 bases and J shed 0 bases, with 13 bases lying between them. Germline V gene data show CDR1 as GTSNPN and CDR2 as SVGIG (reference sequence). The CDR3 has 15 amino acids. The DNA of the CDR3 is TGTGCCTGGAAGGGCAGGGCCCTCTCTGGAAACACCATATATTTT. Protein sequence: CAWKGRALSGNTIYF. Using reference TRBV30 and TRBJ1-3 for the parts outside the CDR3, the full variable domain is SQTIHQWPATLVQPVGSPLSLECTVEGTSNPNLYWYRQAAGRGLQLLFYSVGIGQISSEVPQNLSASRPQDRQFILSSKKLLLSDSGFYLCAWKGRALSGNTIYFGEGSWLTVV.

The chain recombines TRBV30 with TRBJ1-5, with D uncertain. The CDR3 totals 13 residues. Germline-derived CDR1 and CDR2 are GTSNPN and SVGIG (reference sequence). The V end was cut by 0 bases, the J end by 5 bases, with 8 bases between. CDR3: CAWSVMGDQPQHF. In DNA form, the CDR3 reads TGTGCCTGGAGTGTTATGGGAGATCAGCCCCAGCATTTT.

The J gene is TRBJ1-6, the V gene TRBV19; 8 bases match TRBD1. V lost 5 bases and J lost 6; bases outside the gene matches: 3. Germline lookup yields CDR1 LNHDA and CDR2 SQIVND (reference sequence). The CDR3 contains 14 residues. CDR3 sequence reads: CASSADRGNSPLHF. CDR3 nucleotides: TGTGCCAGTAGTGCCGACAGGGGTAATTCACCCCTCCACTTT.

V and J are TRBV19 and TRBJ2-5, with 7 bases that match TRBD2. The CDR3 spans 13 residues. In germline, CDR1 is LNHDA, CDR2 SQIVND (reference sequence). Losses at the gene ends were 5 bases for V and 5 bases for J; bases not matched to a gene: 5. DNA for the CDR3: TGTGCCAGTAGTGCCGGGAGGTGGGAGACCCAGTACTTC. This codes for CASSAGRWETQYF.

V is TRBV2 and J is TRBJ2-7, with TRBD1 as a possible D gene (5 bases). Germline V CDR1 and CDR2: SNHLY, FYNNEI. There are 14 residues in the CDR3. The germline V and J ends were trimmed by 9 bases and 4 bases, with 19 bases remaining between them. The CDR3 DNA follows: TGTGCCAGTCTGAAACAGGAAATTAGTTACGAGCAGTACTTC. Amino acids: CASLKQEISYEQYF. The full variable domain, in which reference TRBV2 and TRBJ2-7 provide the parts outside the CDR3, is EPEVTQTPSHQVTQMGQEVILRCVPISNHLYFYWYRQILGQKVEFLVSFYNNEISEKSEIFDDQFSVERPDGSNFTLKIRSTKLEDSAMYFCASLKQEISYEQYFGPGTRLTVT.

J is TRBJ1-5 and V is TRBV5-1; 10 bases line up with TRBD1. The germline gives CDR1 SGHRS, CDR2 YFSETQ. The CDR3 is made up of 15 amino acids. Trimming took 5 bases from V and 3 from J; bases not matched to a gene: 5. CDR3 in DNA: TGCGCCAGCAGACGGACAGGGGGTGCCAATCAGCCCCAGCATTTT. Amino acid sequence: CASRRTGGANQPQHF.

This clone was found a few times. Other nucleotide sequences from this sample produce the same CDR3. J is TRBJ1-1 and V is TRBV18; D is undetermined. V lost 3 bases and J lost 2, with 13 bases in between. The germline CDR1 and CDR2 sequences are KGHSH and LQKENI. The CDR3 is 15 amino acids. The CDR3 bases are TGTGCCAGCTCACCGGCAAGAGGAAGCAACACTGAAGCTTTCTTT. Translated: CASSPARGSNTEAFF.

V usage is TRBV5-4 and J usage is TRBJ2-2; 8 positions agree with TRBD2. Looked up from germline, CDR1 is SGHNT and CDR2 is YYREEE (reference sequence). The CDR3 loop spans 17 amino acids. J lost 0 bases, V lost 3 bases, and 7 bases had no gene match. In DNA form, the CDR3 reads TGTGCCAGCAGCTCTACGCTAGCGGGCGCGAACACCGGGGAGCTGTTTTTT. This gives the protein CASSSTLAGANTGELFF. The entire variable domain, with the rest obtained from reference TRBV5-4 and TRBJ2-2, is as follows: ETGVTQSPTHLIKTRGQQVTLRCSSQSGHNTVSWYQQALGQGPQFIFQYYREEENGRGNFPPRFSGLQFPNYSSELNVNALELDDSALYLCASSSTLAGANTGELFFGEGSRLTVL.

The V and J genes are TRBV6-2 or TRBV6-3 and TRBJ1-2; 7 nucleotides align to TRBD1. CDR1 and CDR2 (germline): MNHEY, SVGEGT. The junction had 7 bases not matched to a gene; V was cut back by 2 bases and J by 4 bases. The CDR3 sequence is 15 residues long. CDR3 sequence reads: CASSYGQGGTYGYTF. The CDR3 nucleotides are TGTGCCAGCAGTTACGGGCAGGGGGGCACCTATGGCTACACCTTC.